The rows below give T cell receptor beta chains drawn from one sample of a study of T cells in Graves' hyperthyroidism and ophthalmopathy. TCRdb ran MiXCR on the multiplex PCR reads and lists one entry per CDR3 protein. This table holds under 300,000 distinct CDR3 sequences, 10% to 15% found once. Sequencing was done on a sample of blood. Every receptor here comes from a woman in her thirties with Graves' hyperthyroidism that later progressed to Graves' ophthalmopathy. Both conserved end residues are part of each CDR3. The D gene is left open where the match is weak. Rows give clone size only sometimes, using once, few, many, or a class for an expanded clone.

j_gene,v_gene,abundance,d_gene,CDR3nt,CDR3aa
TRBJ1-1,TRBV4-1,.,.,TGCGCCAGCAGCCAAGAAGGAGGGGCGAATGAAGCTTTCTTT,CASSQEGGANEAFF
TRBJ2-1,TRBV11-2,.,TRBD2,TGTGCCAGCAGCCCCCGCGGGGGGGCGTACAATGAGCAGTTCTTC,CASSPRGGAYNEQFF
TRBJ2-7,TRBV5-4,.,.,TGTGCCAGCAGCTTTACTACCGGTTCCTACGAGCAGTACTTC,CASSFTTGSYEQYF
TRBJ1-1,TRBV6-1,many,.,TGTGCCAGCAGTAACTTCCGACAGGAGGGGAACACTGAAGCTTTCTTT,CASSNFRQEGNTEAFF
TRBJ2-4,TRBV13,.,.,TGTGCCAGCAGCTTCGAAGGGACGAAGGCCAAAAACATTCAGTACTTC,CASSFEGTKAKNIQYF
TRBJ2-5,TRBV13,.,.,TGTGCCAGCAGCTCGAGGGGGGGCCGTGAGACCCAGTACTTC,CASSSRGGRETQYF
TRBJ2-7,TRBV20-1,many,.,TGCAGTGCTGAGGACACCTCTACCTACGAGCAGTACTTC,CSAEDTSTYEQYF
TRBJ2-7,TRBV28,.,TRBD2,TGTGCCAGCAGTGGCTCCGGGGGGGCCTACGAGCAGTACTTC,CASSGSGGAYEQYF
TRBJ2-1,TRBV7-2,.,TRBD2,TGTGCCAGCAGTGCGGGACTAGCGAATAATGAGCAGTTCTTC,CASSAGLANNEQFF
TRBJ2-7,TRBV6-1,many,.,TGTGCCAGCAACAAGGGACGGGGAAACTACGAGCAGTACTTC,CASNKGRGNYEQYF
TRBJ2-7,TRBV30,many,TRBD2,TGTGCCTGGAGGGGATACGGACTAGCGGGTCACGAGCAGTACTTC,CAWRGYGLAGHEQYF
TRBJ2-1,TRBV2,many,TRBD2,TGTGCCAGTCTCACTCGGAGACTAGCGGGAGGCTCTTCCTACAATGAGCAGTTCTTC,CASLTRRLAGGSSYNEQFF
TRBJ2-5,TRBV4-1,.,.,TGCGCCAGCAGCCAAGTGGTCTTGTTGACCCAGTACTTC,CASSQVVLLTQYF
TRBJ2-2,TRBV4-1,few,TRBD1,TGCGCCAGCAGCCCAGGACAGGCCCGGGGCACCGGGGAGCTGTTTTTT,CASSPGQARGTGELFF
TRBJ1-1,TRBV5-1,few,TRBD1,TGCGCCAGCAGGATTGGACAGGGGGTTGAAGCTTTCTTT,CASRIGQGVEAFF
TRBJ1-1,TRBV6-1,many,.,TGTGCCAGCAAGGGAGGGGGAACCAACACTGAAGCTTTCTTT,CASKGGGTNTEAFF
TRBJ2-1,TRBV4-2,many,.,TGTGCCAGCAGCCAAGTGGATCCACTCTACAATGAGCAGTTCTTC,CASSQVDPLYNEQFF
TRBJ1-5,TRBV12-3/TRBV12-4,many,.,TGTGCCAGCAGTTTTCGGCAGGGGAATCAGCCCCAGCATTTT,CASSFRQGNQPQHF
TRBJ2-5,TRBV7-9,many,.,TGTGCCAGCAGCTTTGACAGCCAAGAGACCCAGTACTTC,CASSFDSQETQYF
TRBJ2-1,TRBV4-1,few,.,TGCGCCAGCAGCCAAGATTCAGAGAACAATGAGCAGTTCTTC,CASSQDSENNEQFF
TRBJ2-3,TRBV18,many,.,TGTGCCAGCTCACCACAACAGAACACAGATACGCAGTATTTT,CASSPQQNTDTQYF
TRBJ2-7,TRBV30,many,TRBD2,TGTGCCTGGAGTACCTCCCCAGCGGGAGCCTACGAGCAGTACTTC,CAWSTSPAGAYEQYF
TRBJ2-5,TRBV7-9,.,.,TGTGCCAGCAGCTCGGGAACCCCTCAAGAGACCCAGTACTTC,CASSSGTPQETQYF
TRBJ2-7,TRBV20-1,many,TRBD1,TGCAGTGCTAGATCGGGACAGGTTACCTACGAGCAGTACTTC,CSARSGQVTYEQYF